This T cell receptor (beta chain) originates from a study of CD8 T cells in ankylosing spondylitis. Study-wide results and limits: Typical of ankylosing spondylitis blood, it appeared, was a TCR beta motif of several highly homologous variants.

The length of the CDR3 is 14 residues. The germline CDR1 and CDR2 sequences are SQVTM and ANQGSEA. Trimming took 5 bases from V and 1 from J, leaving 14 bases between them. Making the TCR beta libraries involved quantitative 5'-RACE with molecular barcodes. MiXCR, run by TCRdb on the 5' RACE reads, gives a single entry per CDR3 protein. The data contain about 190,000 distinct CDR3 sequences, 10% to 15% of them singletons. This clonotype was found many times. Antigen specificity is unknown. The receptor was isolated from a female donor with ankylosing spondylitis or in good health (not recorded which). The material sequenced was blood, either unsorted or a sorted T cell fraction (not recorded which). The genes are TRBV29-1 and TRBJ2-5, with D possibly matching TRBD2 (6 bases). CDR3 sequence (DNA): TGCAGCGTTTGGAGGGGTACCGCCCAAGAGACCCAGTACTTC. Its protein product is CSVWRGTAQETQYF.